This T cell receptor (beta chain) was recovered during a study of memory CD4+ T cells and cytomegalovirus serostatus. The CDR3 is 15 amino acids. CDR1 LNHDA and CDR2 SQIVND come from the germline V gene (reference sequence). The sort gate was single viable CD3+CD4+CD8-CD45RO+ cells for memory CD4+ T cells. Authors' data handling: Out-of-frame sequences were removed, leaving 2,204,828 distinct TCRbeta sequences. The assay was immunoSEQ multiplex PCR, and TCRdb's table has in-frame clones only and misses some. The D gene and trimming were derived from the DNA, and the V and J assignments and clone size from that table. The table shows roughly 45,000 clones, with around 78% occurring only once. In the case of this clone: The junction departs from the called germline gene at one end, perhaps through a read error.

The sequenced material came from memory CD4+ T cells from blood. The rearrangement uses TRBV19 and TRBJ2-7; 9 nucleotides line up with TRBD1. The sequence came from an adult in good health and CMV-seronegative. CDR3 in DNA: TGTGCCAGTAGTCCGACACAGGGGGCGTCCTCCGAGCAGTACTTC. Translated: CASSPTQGASSEQYF. The variable domain in full, completed from reference TRBV19 and TRBJ2-7, reads DGGITQSPKYLFRKEGQNVTLSCEQNLNHDAMYWYRQDPGQGLRLIYYSQIVNDFQKGDIAEGYSVSREKKESFPLTVTSAQKNPTAFYLCASSPTQGASSEQYFGPGTRLTVT.